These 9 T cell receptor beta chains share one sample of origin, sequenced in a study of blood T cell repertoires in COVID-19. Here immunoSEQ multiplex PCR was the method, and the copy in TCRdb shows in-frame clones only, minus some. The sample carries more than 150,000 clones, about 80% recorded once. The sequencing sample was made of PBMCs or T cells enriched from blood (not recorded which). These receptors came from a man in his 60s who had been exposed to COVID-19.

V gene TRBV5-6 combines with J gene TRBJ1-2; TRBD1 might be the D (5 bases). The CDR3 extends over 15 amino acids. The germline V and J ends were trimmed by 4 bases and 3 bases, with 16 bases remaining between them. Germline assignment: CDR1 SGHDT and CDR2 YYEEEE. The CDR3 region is CASSPTATSHYGYTF. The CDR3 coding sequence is TGTGCCAGCAGCCCGACAGCCACCTCTCACTATGGCTACACCTTC.

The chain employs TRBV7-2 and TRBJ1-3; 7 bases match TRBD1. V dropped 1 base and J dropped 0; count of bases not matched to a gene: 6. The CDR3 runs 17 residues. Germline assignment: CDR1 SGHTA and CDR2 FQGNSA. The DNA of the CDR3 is TGTGCCAGCAGCTTAGTAATGGCAGGGGGCTCTGGAAACACCATATATTTT. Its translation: CASSLVMAGGSGNTIYF.

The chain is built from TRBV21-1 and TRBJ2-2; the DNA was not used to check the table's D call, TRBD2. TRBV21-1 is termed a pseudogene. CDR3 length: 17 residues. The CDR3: CASSNRGGSCTAGELFF. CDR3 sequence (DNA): TGTGCCAGCAGCAACAGAGGTGGGAGTTGTACCGCCGGGGAGCTGTTTTTT.

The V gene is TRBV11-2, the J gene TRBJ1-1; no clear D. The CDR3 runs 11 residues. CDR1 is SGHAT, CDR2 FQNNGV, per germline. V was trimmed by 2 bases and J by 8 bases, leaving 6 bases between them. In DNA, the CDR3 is TGTGCCAGCAGCTTAAATCTCGAAGCTTTCTTT. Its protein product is CASSLNLEAFF.

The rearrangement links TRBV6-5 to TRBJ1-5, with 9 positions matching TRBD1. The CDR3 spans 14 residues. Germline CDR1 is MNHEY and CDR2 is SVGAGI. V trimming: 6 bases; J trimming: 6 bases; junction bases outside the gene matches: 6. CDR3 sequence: CASRPDRGSQPQHF. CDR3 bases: TGTGCCAGCAGACCCGACAGGGGGAGTCAGCCCCAGCATTTT.

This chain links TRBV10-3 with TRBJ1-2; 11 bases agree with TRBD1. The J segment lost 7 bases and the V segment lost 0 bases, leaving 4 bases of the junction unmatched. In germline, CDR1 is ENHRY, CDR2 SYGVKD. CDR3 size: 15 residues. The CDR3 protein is CAISESGQGVGGYTF. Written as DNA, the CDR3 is TGTGCCATCAGTGAGTCGGGACAGGGGGTCGGTGGCTACACCTTC.

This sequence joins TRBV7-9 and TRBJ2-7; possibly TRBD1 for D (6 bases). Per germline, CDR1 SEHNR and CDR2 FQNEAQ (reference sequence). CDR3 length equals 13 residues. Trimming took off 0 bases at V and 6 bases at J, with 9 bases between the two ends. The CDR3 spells CASSLAGQAEQYF. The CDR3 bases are TGTGCCAGCAGCTTAGCGGGACAAGCCGAGCAGTACTTC. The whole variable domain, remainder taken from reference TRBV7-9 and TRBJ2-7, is DTGVSQNPRHKITKRGQNVTFRCDPISEHNRLYWYRQTLGQGPEFLTYFQNEAQLEKSRLLSDRFSAERPKGSFSTLEIQRTEQGDSAMYLCASSLAGQAEQYFGPGTRLTVT.

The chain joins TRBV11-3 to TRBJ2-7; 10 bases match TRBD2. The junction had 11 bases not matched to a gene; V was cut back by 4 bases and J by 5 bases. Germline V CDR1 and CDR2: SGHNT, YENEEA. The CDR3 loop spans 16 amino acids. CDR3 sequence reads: CASSSTFLAGVNEQYF. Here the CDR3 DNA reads TGTGCCAGCAGCTCTACCTTCCTAGCGGGAGTAAACGAGCAGTACTTC.

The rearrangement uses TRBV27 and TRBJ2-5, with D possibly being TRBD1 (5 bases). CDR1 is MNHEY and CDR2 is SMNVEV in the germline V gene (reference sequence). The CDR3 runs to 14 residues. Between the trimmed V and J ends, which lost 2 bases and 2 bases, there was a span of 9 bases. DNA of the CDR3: TGTGCCAGCAGTTTAAGGGGTAGACAAGAGACCCAGTACTTC. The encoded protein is CASSLRGRQETQYF.